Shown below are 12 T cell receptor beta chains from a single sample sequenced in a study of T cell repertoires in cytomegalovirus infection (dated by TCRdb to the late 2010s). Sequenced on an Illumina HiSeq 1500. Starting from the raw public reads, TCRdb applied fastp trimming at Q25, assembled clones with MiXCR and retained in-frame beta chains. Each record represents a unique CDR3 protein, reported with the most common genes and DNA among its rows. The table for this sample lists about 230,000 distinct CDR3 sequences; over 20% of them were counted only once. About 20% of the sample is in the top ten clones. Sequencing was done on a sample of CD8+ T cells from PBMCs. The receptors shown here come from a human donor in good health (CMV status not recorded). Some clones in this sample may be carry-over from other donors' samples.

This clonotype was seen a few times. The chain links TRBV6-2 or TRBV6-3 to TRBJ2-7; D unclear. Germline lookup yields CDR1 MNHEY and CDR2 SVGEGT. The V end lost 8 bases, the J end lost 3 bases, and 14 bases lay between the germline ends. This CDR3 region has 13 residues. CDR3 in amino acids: CASGPLRYYEQYF. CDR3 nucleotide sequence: TGTGCCAGCGGACCACTACGTTACTACGAGCAGTACTTC.

The CDR3 region is CASSPGTFYGYTF. The CDR3 DNA is TGTGCCAGCAGCCCGGGGACTTTTTATGGCTACACCTTC. V gene TRBV13 combines with J gene TRBJ1-2, with D perhaps TRBD1 (5 bases). Trimming stripped 5 bases from V and 5 bases from J, with 12 bases between. CDR1 and CDR2 (germline): PRHDT, FYEKMQ (reference sequence). This CDR3 region has 13 residues. The full variable domain, with the rest looked up from reference TRBV13 and TRBJ1-2, is AAGVIQSPRHLIKEKRETATLKCYPIPRHDTVYWYQQGPGQDPQFLISFYEKMQSDKGSIPDRFSAQQFSDYHSELNMSSLELGDSALYFCASSPGTFYGYTFGSGTRLTVV.

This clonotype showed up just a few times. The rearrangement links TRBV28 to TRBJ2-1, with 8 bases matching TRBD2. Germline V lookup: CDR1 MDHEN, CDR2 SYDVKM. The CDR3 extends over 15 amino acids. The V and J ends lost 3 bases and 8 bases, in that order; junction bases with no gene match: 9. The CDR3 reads CASSFIYGGGDEQFF. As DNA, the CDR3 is TGTGCCAGCAGTTTTATTTACGGGGGGGGAGATGAGCAGTTCTTC.

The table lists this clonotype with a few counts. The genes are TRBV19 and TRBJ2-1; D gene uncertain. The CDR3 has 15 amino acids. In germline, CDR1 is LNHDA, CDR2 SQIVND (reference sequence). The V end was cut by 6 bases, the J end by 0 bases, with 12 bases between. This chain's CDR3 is CASSPGWGSYNEQFF. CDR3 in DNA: TGTGCCAGTAGCCCAGGTTGGGGCTCCTACAATGAGCAGTTCTTC. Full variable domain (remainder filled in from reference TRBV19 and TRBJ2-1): DGGITQSPKYLFRKEGQNVTLSCEQNLNHDAMYWYRQDPGQGLRLIYYSQIVNDFQKGDIAEGYSVSREKKESFPLTVTSAQKNPTAFYLCASSPGWGSYNEQFFGPGTRLTVL.

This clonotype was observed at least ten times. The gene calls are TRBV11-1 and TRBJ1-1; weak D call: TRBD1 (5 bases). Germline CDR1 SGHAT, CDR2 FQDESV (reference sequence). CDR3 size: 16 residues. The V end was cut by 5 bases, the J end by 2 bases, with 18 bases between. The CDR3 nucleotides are TGTGCCAGCAGCCCCGTGCGACAGCGACGTAACACTGAAGCTTTCTTT. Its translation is CASSPVRQRRNTEAFF.

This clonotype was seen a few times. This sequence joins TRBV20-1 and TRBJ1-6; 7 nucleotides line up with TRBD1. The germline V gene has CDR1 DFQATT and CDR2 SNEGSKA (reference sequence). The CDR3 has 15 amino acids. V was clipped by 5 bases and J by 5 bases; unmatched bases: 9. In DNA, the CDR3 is TGCAGTGCTCGGCCCGGGACAGTGCATAATTCACCCCTCCACTTT. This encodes CSARPGTVHNSPLHF.

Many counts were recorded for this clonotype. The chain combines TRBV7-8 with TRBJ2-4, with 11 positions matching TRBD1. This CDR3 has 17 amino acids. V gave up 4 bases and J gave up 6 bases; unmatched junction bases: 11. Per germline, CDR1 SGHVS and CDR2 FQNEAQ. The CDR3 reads CASSSPGQGAGGNIQYF. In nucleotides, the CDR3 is TGTGCCAGCAGCTCTCCCGGACAGGGGGCGGGGGGAAACATTCAGTACTTC.

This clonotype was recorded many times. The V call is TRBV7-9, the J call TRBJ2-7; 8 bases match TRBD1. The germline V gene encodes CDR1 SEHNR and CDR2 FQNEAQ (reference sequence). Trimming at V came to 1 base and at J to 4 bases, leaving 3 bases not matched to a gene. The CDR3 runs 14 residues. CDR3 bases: TGTGCCAGCAGCTTAGGGACAGGGAAATACGAGCAGTACTTC. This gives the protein CASSLGTGKYEQYF.

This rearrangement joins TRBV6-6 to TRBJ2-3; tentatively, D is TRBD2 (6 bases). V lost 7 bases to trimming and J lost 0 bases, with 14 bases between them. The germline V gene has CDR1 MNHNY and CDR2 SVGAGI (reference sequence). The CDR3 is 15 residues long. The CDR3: CASTPLAFSTDTQYF. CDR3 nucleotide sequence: TGTGCCAGCACTCCCCTAGCGTTTAGCACAGATACGCAGTATTTT.

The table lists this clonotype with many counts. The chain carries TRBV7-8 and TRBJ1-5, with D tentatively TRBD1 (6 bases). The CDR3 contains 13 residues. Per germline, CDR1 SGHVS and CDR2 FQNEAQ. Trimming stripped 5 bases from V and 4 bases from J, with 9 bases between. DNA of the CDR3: TGTGCCAGCAGCACCGACAGGAATCAGCCCCAGCATTTT. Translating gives CASSTDRNQPQHF. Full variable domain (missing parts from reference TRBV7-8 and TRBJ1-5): GAGVSQSPRYKVAKRGQDVALRCDPISGHVSLFWYQQALGQGPEFLTYFQNEAQLDKSGLPSDRFFAERPEGSVSTLKIQRTQQEDSAVYLCASSTDRNQPQHFGDGTRLSIL.

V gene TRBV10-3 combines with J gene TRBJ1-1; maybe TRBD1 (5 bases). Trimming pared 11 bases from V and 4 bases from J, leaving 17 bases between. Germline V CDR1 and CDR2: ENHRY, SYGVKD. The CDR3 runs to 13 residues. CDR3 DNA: TGTGCCGTTACGACGGCGGGGGGCACTGAAGCTTTCTTT. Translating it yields CAVTTAGGTEAFF.

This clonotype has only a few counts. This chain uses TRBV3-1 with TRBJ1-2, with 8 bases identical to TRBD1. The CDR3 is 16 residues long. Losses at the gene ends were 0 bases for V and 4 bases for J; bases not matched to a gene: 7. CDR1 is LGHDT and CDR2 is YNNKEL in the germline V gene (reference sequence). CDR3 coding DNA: TGTGCCAGCAGCCAAGATGTGGCAGGGGGCCTCTATGGCTACACCTTC. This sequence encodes CASSQDVAGGLYGYTF.